This paragraph covers one TCR beta chain sequence. The antigen is not known. The sample comes from a study of shared clonotypes between healthy human individuals. Study information: For every donor, three CD4 naive, three CD4 memory, two CD8 naive and one CD8 memory plates were used.

The V gene lost 6 bases and the J gene lost 7 bases, with 13 bases spanning the gap. The length of the CDR3 is 13 residues. The germline CDR1 and CDR2 sequences are MDHEN and SYDVKM. Study-level points and caveats: Some clonotypes were shared by all four sorted-subset donors, while others were not shared. The non-shared ones had lower generation probabilities than the shared ones.

This table comes from immunoSEQ multiplex PCR, and its TCRdb copy is limited to in-frame clones, with some not included. This sample yields about 2.4 million clones, of which approximately 93% are seen a single time; about 0.39% belongs to the top ten. This receptor was obtained from a young man in good health. Some clones in this sample may be carry-over from other donors' samples. The chain couples TRBV28 to TRBJ1-5; weak D call: TRBD1 (6 bases). Sequencing was carried out using naive CD4+ T cells from PBMCs. As for subset: CD45RA+ positively selected. The CDR3 coding sequence is TGTGCCAGCAGAATCCTGGGGGCGCAGCCCCAGCATTTT. Residues: CASRILGAQPQHF.